This T cell receptor (beta chain) was sequenced for a study of CD8 T cells in Susac syndrome. CDR3 length: 15 amino acids. The V gene's germline CDR1 is LGHDT and CDR2 YNNKEL (reference sequence). Germline trimming cut 5 bases from V and 9 bases from J; bases unmatched to any gene: 13. The authors sequenced TCR beta from blood CD8+ and CD4+ T cells. TEMRA cells were FACS-enriched, and CD8+ and CD4+ T cells were isolated negatively. A quantity of roughly 0.5 to 1 ug RNA underwent reverse transcription using random hexamers. It was immunoSEQ multiplex PCR that amplified TCR beta CDR3 across 54 Vbeta and 13 Jbeta. TCRdb processed the immunoSEQ multiplex PCR reads anew with MiXCR; each CDR3 protein has one entry. The sample contains about 140,000 distinct CDR3 sequences, roughly 96% of which appear only once.

Sequencing input: CD4+ T cells from PBMCs. The sequence was obtained from a human donor with multiple sclerosis. The chain employs TRBV3-1 and TRBJ2-7; 10 nucleotides align to TRBD2. The CDR3 spells CASSGQQTSGLGQYF. CDR3 bases: TGTGCCAGCAGCGGTCAACAGACTAGCGGGTTGGGGCAGTACTTC.